The 19 T cell receptor beta chains reported below all come from one sample, sequenced in a study of blood T cell repertoires in COVID-19. Some clones are missing from TCRdb's copy, which holds only in-frame ones; the method was immunoSEQ multiplex PCR. The data contain about 76,000 clones, almost 85% of them singletons. The sample consisted of peripheral blood. The receptor source for this set is a man aged 45 to 65 with COVID-19, enrolled during active disease.

The chain couples TRBV6-5 to TRBJ1-4, with D tentatively TRBD1 (6 bases). The V gene lost 8 bases and the J gene lost 8 bases, with 15 bases spanning the gap. Germline V lookup: CDR1 MNHEY, CDR2 SVGAGI. The CDR3 has 13 amino acids. CDR3 DNA: TGTGCCAGCTTACAGGGCGGACGGGAAAAACTGTTTTTT. Translation: CASLQGGREKLFF.

This clone showed up just a few times. The chain has TRBV19 and TRBJ2-7; TRBD2 agrees at 7 bases. The CDR3 contains 15 residues. Germline loops: CDR1 LNHDA, CDR2 SQIVND (reference sequence). Trimming took 3 bases from V and 3 from J; bases not matched to a gene: 8. The CDR3 loop is CASSISTGGSYEQYF. The CDR3 nucleotides are TGTGCCAGTAGTATCTCGACTGGCGGGAGCTACGAGCAGTACTTC.

This clone appeared once. V gene TRBV6-5 combines with J gene TRBJ2-5; D possibly corresponds to TRBD2 (6 bases). In germline, CDR1 is MNHEY, CDR2 SVGAGI. The CDR3 spans 15 residues. The V end lost 2 bases, the J end lost 4 bases, and 14 bases lay between the germline ends. The CDR3 protein is CASSYPGLEGETQYF. As DNA, the CDR3 is TGTGCCAGCAGTTACCCGGGATTGGAGGGAGAGACCCAGTACTTC.

The gene calls are TRBV5-4 and TRBJ2-7; 7 bases fit TRBD1. Germline V gene lookup returns CDR1 SGHNT and CDR2 YYREEE (reference sequence). The CDR3 contains 18 residues. With V trimmed by 0 bases and J by 2 bases, 14 bases remained unmatched. CDR3: CASSLAAGGNAYAYEQYF. CDR3 nucleotides: TGTGCCAGCAGCTTGGCGGCAGGGGGTAACGCTTACGCCTACGAGCAGTACTTC. The entire variable domain, with the rest obtained from reference TRBV5-4 and TRBJ2-7, is as follows: ETGVTQSPTHLIKTRGQQVTLRCSSQSGHNTVSWYQQALGQGPQFIFQYYREEENGRGNFPPRFSGLQFPNYSSELNVNALELDDSALYLCASSLAAGGNAYAYEQYFGPGTRLTVT.

The CDR3 here is CAWGLAQETQYF. In DNA form, the CDR3 reads TGTGCCTGGGGACTAGCACAAGAGACCCAGTACTTC. The chain carries TRBV30 and TRBJ2-5; 8 nucleotides align to TRBD2. V shed 5 bases, J shed 2 bases, and the junction held 1 base outside the gene matches. CDR1 and CDR2 (germline): GTSNPN, SVGIG (reference sequence). The CDR3 loop spans 12 amino acids.

This clone was observed a single time. The chain carries TRBV6-5 and TRBJ2-4; D might be TRBD2 (6 bases). The CDR3 is made up of 13 amino acids. V lost 7 bases and J 3 bases, leaving 10 bases between the germline ends. CDR1 is MNHEY, CDR2 SVGAGI, per germline. The CDR3 region has the DNA TGTGCCAGCAAGGTGGGGGGCAAAAACATTCAGTACTTC. It specifies CASKVGGKNIQYF.

V gene TRBV30 combines with J gene TRBJ2-7; D possibly corresponds to TRBD1 (5 bases). CDR1 and CDR2 (germline): GTSNPN, SVGIG (reference sequence). This CDR3 spans 15 amino acids. V was clipped by 2 bases and J by 5 bases, with 19 bases between them. The CDR3, as DNA: TGTGCCTGGAGTCGTGGCTCAAGGGGTATCAACGAGCAGTACTTC. It is translated as CAWSRGSRGINEQYF.

This clone was seen once. The chain links TRBV2 to TRBJ2-3; 8 nucleotides align to TRBD2. Unmatched junction bases numbered 2, after V lost 5 bases and J lost 1 base. The CDR3 is 14 residues long. The germline V gene has CDR1 SNHLY and CDR2 FYNNEI. CDR3 amino acids: CASSLTSGTDTQYF. The CDR3 bases are TGTGCCAGCAGTTTGACTAGCGGCACAGATACGCAGTATTTT.

This clone was detected once. The chain uses TRBV5-1 and TRBJ2-7; 8 positions agree with TRBD2. The CDR3 is 15 residues long. Germline V gives CDR1 SGHRS, CDR2 YFSETQ. With V trimmed by 1 base and J by 0 bases, 3 bases remained unmatched. DNA for the CDR3: TGCGCCAGCAGCTTGATAGCGGGGCCCTCCTACGAGCAGTACTTC. This codes for CASSLIAGPSYEQYF.

The chain couples TRBV10-3 to TRBJ2-7; 9 bases agree with TRBD2. Trimming took 2 bases from V and 4 from J; bases not matched to a gene: 6. This CDR3 is built from 15 residues. Germline loops: CDR1 ENHRY, CDR2 SYGVKD. CDR3 sequence (DNA): TGTGCCATCAGTGAGCGGGGCGGGAGGGCTTACGAGCAGTACTTC. This codes for CAISERGGRAYEQYF.

This clone was detected only once. J is TRBJ2-7 and V is TRBV29-1, with TRBD2 identical over 8 bases. The CDR3 contains 13 residues. Germline values: CDR1 SQVTM, CDR2 ANQGSEA. V lost 7 bases to trimming and J lost 7 bases; unmatched junction nucleotides: 12. CDR3 protein: CSAGRAGDGEQYF. CDR3 bases: TGCAGCGCTGGGCGAGCGGGAGATGGAGAGCAGTACTTC.

The chain recombines TRBV30 with TRBJ2-7; 8 bases are a match to TRBD1. V lost 1 base to trimming and J lost 6 bases; unmatched junction nucleotides: 5. Germline V lookup: CDR1 GTSNPN, CDR2 SVGIG (reference sequence). The CDR3 spans 13 residues. The CDR3: CAWSADRGGEQYF. The CDR3 region has the DNA TGTGCCTGGAGTGCCGACAGGGGAGGCGAGCAGTACTTC.

The chain links TRBV7-9 to TRBJ2-1; D might be TRBD2 (6 bases). From germline, CDR1 is SEHNR and CDR2 FQNEAQ (reference sequence). V lost 1 base, J lost 2 bases, and 9 bases lay in between. This CDR3 has 15 amino acids. CDR3 sequence (DNA): TGTGCCAGCAGCTTAGTTACTAGCCCCTACAATGAGCAGTTCTTC. Its protein is CASSLVTSPYNEQFF.

The rearrangement links TRBV2 to TRBJ1-2, with a weak D call TRBD1 (6 bases). Trimming pared 5 bases from V and 7 bases from J, leaving 8 bases between. The germline V gene encodes CDR1 SNHLY and CDR2 FYNNEI. The CDR3 consists of 11 residues. This chain's CDR3 is CASSQGPGYTF. The CDR3 DNA reads TGTGCCAGCAGTCAGGGGCCTGGCTACACCTTC.

The chain recombines TRBV21-1 with TRBJ1-6; the table's TRBD1 call for D was not verified on the DNA. TRBV21-1 is noted as a pseudogene. The CDR3 has 17 residues. The CDR3 nucleotides read TGTGCCAGCGTACGTGGGACAGGGATCCCCGATAATTCACCCCTCCACTTT. It translates to CASVRGTGIPDNSPLHF.

This sequence joins TRBV19 and TRBJ1-5; no clear D. CDR1 and CDR2 (germline): LNHDA, SQIVND (reference sequence). V shed 5 bases and J shed 4 bases, with 21 bases lying between them. The CDR3 consists of 17 residues. The CDR3: CASSRMADGVQNQPQHF. As DNA, the CDR3 is TGTGCCAGTAGTCGTATGGCGGACGGGGTACAGAATCAGCCCCAGCATTTT.

The chain recombines TRBV7-9 with TRBJ1-6, with a weak D call TRBD1 (5 bases). The CDR3 has 13 amino acids. V dropped 5 bases and J dropped 10 bases, with 12 bases sitting between them. The germline gives CDR1 SEHNR, CDR2 FQNEAQ (reference sequence). This CDR3 reads CASSATGGSPLHF. DNA of the CDR3: TGTGCCAGCAGCGCCACAGGTGGATCACCCCTCCACTTT.

The V gene is TRBV7-2, the J gene TRBJ1-5; 8 bases align to TRBD1. J gave up 6 bases and V 3 bases, and 7 bases lay outside the gene matches. The CDR3 contains 15 residues. In germline, CDR1 is SGHTA, CDR2 FQGNSA. The CDR3 DNA reads TGTGCCAGCAGCTTTTACGGACAGGGTGCTCAGCCCCAGCATTTT. Its protein product is CASSFYGQGAQPQHF.

The V gene is TRBV11-2, the J gene TRBJ1-5; weak D call: TRBD1 (6 bases). CDR1 is SGHAT and CDR2 is FQNNGV in the germline V gene. V was cut by 1 base and J by 2 bases, with 6 bases left in between. The CDR3 runs 14 residues. Here the CDR3 DNA reads TGTGCCAGCAGCTTAGCAGGGGGCAATCAGCCCCAGCATTTT. Amino acids: CASSLAGGNQPQHF.